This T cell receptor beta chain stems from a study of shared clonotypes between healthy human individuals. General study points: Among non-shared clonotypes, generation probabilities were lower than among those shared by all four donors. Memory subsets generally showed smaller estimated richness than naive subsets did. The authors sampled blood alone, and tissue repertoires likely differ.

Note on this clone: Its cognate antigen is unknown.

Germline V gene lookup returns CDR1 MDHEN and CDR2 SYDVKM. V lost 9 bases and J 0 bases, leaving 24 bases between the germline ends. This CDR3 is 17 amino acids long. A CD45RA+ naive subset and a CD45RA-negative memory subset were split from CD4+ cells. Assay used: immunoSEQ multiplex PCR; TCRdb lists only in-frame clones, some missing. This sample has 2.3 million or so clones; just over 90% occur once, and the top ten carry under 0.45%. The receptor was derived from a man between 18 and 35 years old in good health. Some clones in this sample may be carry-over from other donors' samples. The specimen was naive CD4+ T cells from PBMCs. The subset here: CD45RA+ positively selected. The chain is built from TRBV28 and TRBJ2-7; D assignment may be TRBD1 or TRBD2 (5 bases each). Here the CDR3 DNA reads TGTGCCAGTAACCCTTCCCGACCGGGACCTAGCTCCTACGAGCAGTACTTC. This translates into CASNPSRPGPSSYEQYF.